Given below is one T cell receptor (beta chain) in context. What it binds is not known. Germline CDR1 and CDR2: SGHRS and YFSETQ. The V end was cut by 4 bases, the J end by 5 bases, with 18 bases between. The CDR3 contains 15 residues. The sample belongs to a study of cytomegalovirus exposure and HLA in healthy donors. Primers: 60 Vbeta forward and 13 Jbeta reverse. Sequenced by immunoSEQ multiplex PCR; TCRdb stores in-frame clones only, minus some. The sample shows some 180,000 clones, 65% to 80% of them seen only once. Study outcomes and limitations: Segments of the TCR beta V type were, in most cases, productive about 90% or about 30% of the time in an earlier analysis. It was reported that TCR beta sequences correctly inferred the HLA-A and HLA-B alleles for most subjects. A later analysis reportedly found that, within productive TCRs, an Asian-associated ancestry cluster had fewer N-insertions than the mean observed across the approximately 700 donors. Sequencing probably produced one cluster of sequence variants that were highly shared.

The chain combines TRBV5-1 with TRBJ2-5, with D tentatively TRBD1 (6 bases). This sequence was found in a woman aged 25-40 years in good health and CMV-seropositive. Sequenced material: PBMCs. The CDR3 loop is CASSGTGSGWETQYF. As DNA, the CDR3 is TGCGCCAGCAGCGGAACAGGGTCGGGTTGGGAGACCCAGTACTTC. The variable domain in full, completed from reference TRBV5-1 and TRBJ2-5, reads KAGVTQTPRYLIKTRGQQVTLSCSPISGHRSVSWYQQTPGQGLQFLFEYFSETQRNKGNFPGRFSGRQFSNSRSEMNVSTLELGDSALYLCASSGTGSGWETQYFGPGTRLLVL.